This T cell receptor beta chain was captured by sequencing in a study of T cells in Graves' hyperthyroidism and ophthalmopathy. Study at large: Peripheral blood was secured at the point of initial diagnosis, before any treatment.

Amplification targeted TCR beta CDR3 regions from RNA transcripts. The HTBI set primed first-round TCR CDR3 RT-PCR. TCRdb re-called the multiplex PCR reads through MiXCR, storing one row per CDR3 protein. The sample lists 250,000 to 300,000 distinct CDR3 sequences; about 19% were seen once. This clonotype was detected ten times or more. The antigen remains unidentified. Study conclusions and caveats: From stable hyperthyroidism, ophthalmopathy was separated by a 13 V-J model.

V was trimmed by 6 bases and J by 3 bases, leaving 15 bases between them. This CDR3 spans 15 amino acids. Per germline, CDR1 SGHAT and CDR2 FQNNGV. Source material for PBMCs was over 7.5 ml fresh peripheral blood. V and J are TRBV11-2 and TRBJ2-1; weak D call: TRBD2 (5 bases). The clonotype originates from a man aged 45-60 years with Graves' ophthalmopathy. Sequenced material: blood. The CDR3 is CASSRNKGDYNEQFF. As DNA, the CDR3 is TGTGCCAGCAGTAGGAACAAGGGAGACTACAATGAGCAGTTCTTC.